Listed here are 20 T cell receptor beta chains from one sample, sequenced in a study of T cell repertoires in cytomegalovirus infection (dated by TCRdb to about 2019). TCRdb names Illumina HiSeq 1500 as the instrument used. TCRdb passed the public sequencing reads through fastp at Q25 and MiXCR, retaining productive beta sequences. Rows with a matching CDR3 protein are joined into one entry that keeps the most common DNA and genes. This sample holds over 150,000 distinct CDR3 sequences; about 15% were observed only once. The ten largest clones add up to approximately 25% of the sample. The sequencing input was CD8+ T cells from PBMCs. All receptors derive from a human donor in good health (CMV status not recorded). Some clones in this sample may be carry-over from other donors' samples.

The chain joins TRBV4-1 to TRBJ1-5; no reliable D call. CDR1 MGHRA and CDR2 YSYEKL come from the germline V gene. V was pared by 0 bases and J by 5 bases, with 11 bases between. This CDR3 has 15 amino acids. The CDR3 spells CASSQDNRAHQPQHF. As DNA, the CDR3 is TGCGCCAGCAGCCAAGATAACCGGGCTCATCAGCCCCAGCATTTT.

This sequence joins TRBV7-2 and TRBJ1-2, with TRBD1 matching 10 bases. V shed 5 bases, J shed 4 bases, and the junction held 7 bases outside the gene matches. The CDR3 is made up of 15 amino acids. Germline V lookup: CDR1 SGHTA, CDR2 FQGNSA. CDR3 nucleotide sequence: TGTGCCAGCAGCAAAGCGACAGGGGGCATCTATGGCTACACCTTC. It translates to CASSKATGGIYGYTF.

This clonotype turned up a few times. The chain has TRBV20-1 and TRBJ2-3; D gene unclear. In germline, CDR1 is DFQATT, CDR2 SNEGSKA (reference sequence). This CDR3 is built from 12 residues. V was shortened by 0 bases and J by 7 bases, with 8 bases between the two germline ends. CDR3 amino acids: CSARDRPNTQYF. The CDR3 region has the DNA TGCAGTGCTAGAGACAGGCCTAATACGCAGTATTTT.

This clonotype turned up a few times. The CDR3 nucleotides are TGTGCCAGCAGCTGGGACAGGGAAATTCCCTACGAGCAGTACTTC. Its translation: CASSWDREIPYEQYF. The rearrangement joins TRBV7-8 to TRBJ2-7; 9 nucleotides align to TRBD1. Germline trimming cut 4 bases from V and 2 bases from J; bases unmatched to any gene: 6. The CDR3 is 15 amino acids. Germline V lookup: CDR1 SGHVS, CDR2 FQNEAQ.

The chain links TRBV4-2 to TRBJ1-4; D unclear. Germline lookup yields CDR1 LGHNA and CDR2 YNFKEQ. Trimming took off 4 bases at V and 4 bases at J, with 16 bases between the two ends. The CDR3 totals 16 residues. CDR3 sequence: CASSPLGGGLNEKLFF. Here the CDR3 DNA reads TGTGCCAGCAGCCCCCTAGGCGGCGGCCTTAATGAAAAACTGTTTTTT.

As regards this clonotype: Being one base from a much bigger clone, this may be a read error. This rearrangement joins TRBV6-5 to TRBJ2-2; 8 nucleotides line up with TRBD1. This CDR3 is 16 amino acids long. Germline V CDR1 and CDR2: MNHEY, SVGAGI. The chain's CDR3 is CARSTPGTGNTGELFF. The CDR3 bases are TGTGCCCGCAGTACGCCCGGGACAGGGAACACCGGGGAGCTGTTTTTT.

CDR3 sequence reads: CSATDPFYQNTEAFF. The DNA for the CDR3 is TGCAGTGCAACAGACCCTTTCTATCAGAACACTGAAGCTTTCTTT. V gene TRBV20-1 combines with J gene TRBJ1-1; unclear D gene. V lost 6 bases and J lost 1, with 18 bases in between. Per the germline V gene, CDR1 is DFQATT and CDR2 is SNEGSKA (reference sequence). The CDR3 runs 15 residues.

Only a few counts were recorded for this clonotype. The rearrangement links TRBV7-2 to TRBJ1-5; D is possibly TRBD1 (5 bases). The CDR3 length is 14 residues. V lost 3 bases, J lost 3 bases, and 9 bases lay in between. In germline, CDR1 is SGHTA, CDR2 FQGNSA. The CDR3 region is CASSFGQINQPQHF. DNA of the CDR3: TGTGCCAGCAGCTTCGGACAAATCAATCAGCCCCAGCATTTT.

The chain joins TRBV28 to TRBJ1-5; unclear D gene. The ends were cut back, 5 bases at V and 4 bases at J, with 18 bases in the middle. The CDR3 sequence is 16 residues long. Germline CDR1 and CDR2: MDHEN and SYDVKM. The CDR3 nucleotides are TGTGCCAGCAGTCCTGTCCCCCAGGTGGGTAATCAGCCCCAGCATTTT. This codes for CASSPVPQVGNQPQHF.

The rearrangement joins TRBV5-1 to TRBJ2-7; 11 bases are a match to TRBD1. V shed 4 bases and J 5 bases; nucleotides not matched to a gene: 8. Germline loops: CDR1 SGHRS, CDR2 YFSETQ. The CDR3 is made up of 15 amino acids. The CDR3 DNA sequence: TGCGCCAGCAGCATTCGGACAGGGGGCGGCAACGAGCAGTACTTC. Its translation is CASSIRTGGGNEQYF. The complete variable domain, with remaining parts taken from reference TRBV5-1 and TRBJ2-7, reads KAGVTQTPRYLIKTRGQQVTLSCSPISGHRSVSWYQQTPGQGLQFLFEYFSETQRNKGNFPGRFSGRQFSNSRSEMNVSTLELGDSALYLCASSIRTGGGNEQYFGPGTRLTVT.

The chain is built from TRBV19 and TRBJ1-1; the D gene is possibly TRBD1 (5 bases). Trimming shortened V by 5 bases and J by 1 base, and 11 bases separated the two germline ends. The V gene's germline CDR1 is LNHDA and CDR2 SQIVND (reference sequence). CDR3 length equals 14 residues. The CDR3 here is CASSLWGENTEAFF. CDR3 nucleotide sequence: TGTGCCAGTAGTCTCTGGGGGGAGAACACTGAAGCTTTCTTT. The variable domain in full, with the rest retrieved from reference TRBV19 and TRBJ1-1, is DGGITQSPKYLFRKEGQNVTLSCEQNLNHDAMYWYRQDPGQGLRLIYYSQIVNDFQKGDIAEGYSVSREKKESFPLTVTSAQKNPTAFYLCASSLWGENTEAFFGQGTRLTVV.

The V call is TRBV15, the J call TRBJ1-3, with D possibly being TRBD1 (5 bases). Germline V gene lookup returns CDR1 LNHNV and CDR2 YYDKDF (reference sequence). The CDR3 is made up of 15 amino acids. V was clipped by 0 bases and J by 3 bases, with 9 bases between them. CDR3 loop: CATSRDRQFGNTIYF. The CDR3 coding sequence is TGTGCCACCAGCAGAGACCGACAGTTTGGAAACACCATATATTTT.

J is TRBJ1-2 and V is TRBV11-2; possibly TRBD1 for D (5 bases). This CDR3 spans 15 amino acids. The V end was cut by 3 bases, the J end by 4 bases, with 15 bases between. CDR1 is SGHAT and CDR2 is FQNNGV in the germline V gene. CDR3 residues: CASSFMTGDLYGYTF. For the CDR3, the DNA is TGTGCCAGCAGCTTTATGACGGGGGACCTCTATGGCTACACCTTC.

This clonotype appeared a few times. The V gene is TRBV12-3 or TRBV12-4, the J gene TRBJ2-7, with D possibly being TRBD1 (5 bases). The V end was cut by 5 bases, the J end by 7 bases, with 21 bases between. This CDR3 contains 15 residues. The CDR3 loop is CASSSRAIGAYEQYF. DNA for the CDR3: TGTGCCAGCAGTAGCAGGGCTATCGGTGCATATGAGCAGTACTTC.

The V gene is TRBV5-1, the J gene TRBJ1-1, with D possibly being TRBD1 (6 bases). The V end was cut by 2 bases, the J end by 2 bases, with 13 bases between. From germline, CDR1 is SGHRS and CDR2 YFSETQ. The CDR3 loop spans 15 amino acids. The CDR3 bases are TGCGCCAGCAGCTTCCTACAGGGACTCAACACTGAAGCTTTCTTT. It encodes CASSFLQGLNTEAFF.

This clonotype has more than one count but fewer than ten. The chain joins TRBV28 to TRBJ2-1; perhaps TRBD1 as D (6 bases). Per germline, CDR1 MDHEN and CDR2 SYDVKM. CDR3 length: 15 residues. V was cut by 5 bases and J by 0 bases, with 11 bases left in between. The CDR3 DNA is TGTGCCAGCAGTCTGGACAGCCTCTCCTACAATGAGCAGTTCTTC. Its translation: CASSLDSLSYNEQFF.

This clonotype came up a few times. The rearrangement links TRBV6-8 to TRBJ1-1, with D tentatively TRBD1 (5 bases). The germline V gene has CDR1 MNHGY and CDR2 SAAAGT. The CDR3 runs 14 residues. V dropped 2 bases and J dropped 5 bases, with 12 bases sitting between them. CDR3 in amino acids: CASSYTGKGTEAFF. The CDR3 region has the DNA TGTGCCAGCAGTTACACAGGTAAGGGGACTGAAGCTTTCTTT.

This clonotype was detected a few times. This rearrangement joins TRBV7-9 to TRBJ1-2; 9 bases agree with TRBD1. With V trimmed by 5 bases and J by 8 bases, 9 bases remained unmatched. CDR3 size: 14 residues. CDR1 and CDR2 (germline): SEHNR, FQNEAQ (reference sequence). The CDR3 reads CASSPKTGGRGYTF. The CDR3 region has the DNA TGTGCCAGCAGCCCAAAGACAGGGGGAAGAGGCTACACCTTC.

This chain links TRBV4-3 with TRBJ2-2; no clear D. This CDR3 has 15 amino acids. V lost 3 bases and J lost 2, with 10 bases in between. The germline V gene has CDR1 LGHNA and CDR2 YSLEER. The CDR3 loop reads CASSQRTENTGELFF. DNA of the CDR3: TGCGCCAGCAGCCAGAGGACGGAAAACACCGGGGAGCTGTTTTTT.

Within the sample, this clonotype is medium-sized (0.01 to 0.1%). This chain links TRBV11-2 with TRBJ2-1, with D hard to call. This CDR3 has 14 residues. The V gene's germline CDR1 is SGHAT and CDR2 FQNNGV. V shed 4 bases and J shed 10 bases, with 17 bases lying between them. The CDR3 region has the DNA TGTGCCAGCAGCTCCAGAGGAAGCTCCGGGGAGCAGTTCTTC. Protein sequence: CASSSRGSSGEQFF.